This T cell receptor (beta chain) was found in a study of blood T cell repertoires in COVID-19 (TCRdb year 2020). About the full investigation: Samples covering the acute and convalescent phases of COVID-19 were provided by collaborators in the United States, Italy and Spain. Samples came from the ongoing ImmuneRACE study (first 160 participants) plus 1,254 subjects from 6 global collaborators. The sample metadata nearly always contained a de-identified subject ID, COVID-19 status, age in years and sex. The prospective study material was composed of cDNA or gDNA derived from T cells, B-cell-depleted T cells, or PBMCs. The repertoires were released in a freely available public database intended as a resource for research on the immune response to SARS-CoV-2. Where available, HLA class I and class II types were obtained from metadata supplied by the sample provider rather than from assay-based typing. Subjects who had been exposed to COVID-19, were actively infected with it, or had recovered from it provided the deeply sampled blood TCRbeta repertoires that made up the dataset. Here is what the overall study found, with its caveats: How much clinical and demographic metadata was included differed by source and by participant, and the metadata was provided uncurated.

Details on this clone: Its antigen is still unknown. The input lacks base qualities; no much larger clone sits a single base away.

Taken from cysteine to phenylalanine, the CDR3 has 14 residues. CDR3 DNA only is kept here, 42 bases in frame from base 1. Reading the germline V gene (reference sequence) gives CDR1 SGHNT and CDR2 YYREEE. Deletion took 0 bases off V and 6 bases off J, with a span of 12 bases between the germline ends. Enrolling through a virtual design, the prospective study's participants ranged in age from roughly 18 to 90 years and lived across around 25 United States geographic areas. To assign participants to cohorts, the prospective study relied on clinical history that participants themselves reported in a screening survey and a study questionnaire. Recovered participants in ImmuneRACE Cohort 3 were defined by two consecutive negative NP/OP PCR tests, clearance by a healthcare professional, or resolution of symptoms. Mobile phlebotomists in the prospective study collected whole blood, serum and a nasopharyngeal or oropharyngeal swab from every participant. Participants in the prospective study had the option to provide additional blood draws and questionnaires over an approximately 2-month period. Prospective study blood samples were shipped either frozen or at room temperature before DNA extraction.

The immunoSEQ Assay, a bias-controlled multiplex PCR, was used to amplify TCRbeta CDR3 regions from genomic DNA. The source study handled its data this way. Nucleated cell counts per sample were estimated from amplification of reference gene primers within the assay. To quantify the absolute abundance of each unique TCRbeta CDR3 rearrangement, sequence reads were collapsed and filtered. For each sample, productive Simpson clonality was calculated as the square root of Simpson's diversity index over productive rearrangements. TCRdb obtained this table from immuneACCESS and retained in-frame rearrangements with V and J assigned. These tables miss some clones; where compared with another copy, unresolved V genes account for less than half of the shortfall, and the remainder is unexplained. V and J calls and clone size are copied from that table; D and trimming were computed from the DNA. Counted in this sample were a few hundred thousand clones; less than 90% of them appeared once. About 4.8% of the sample goes to the ten largest clones.

This clonotype originated in a woman in her forties or fifties who had recovered from COVID-19. Sequencing was performed on PBMCs or T cells enriched from blood (not recorded which). The V and J segments used are TRBV5-4 and TRBJ1-2; 5 matching bases give a weak D call of TRBD1. The DNA reads TGTGCCAGCAGCTTGGTTTCGGCGGGGGATGGCTACACCTTC. Translated, it gives CASSLVSAGDGYTF. This CDR3, with the reference TRBV5-4 and TRBJ1-2 proteins standing in past its ends, gives the full variable domain ETGVTQSPTHLIKTRGQQVTLRCSSQSGHNTVSWYQQALGQGPQFIFQYYREEENGRGNFPPRFSGLQFPNYSSELNVNALELDDSALYLCASSLVSAGDGYTFGSGTRLTVV.